This T cell receptor beta chain was obtained from a study of HIV-infected children after antiretroviral therapy interruption. Study background: EBV and CMV exposure was recorded in most children.

The germline V and J ends were trimmed by 8 bases and 6 bases, with 10 bases remaining between them. From germline, CDR1 is ENHRY and CDR2 SYGVKD. The CDR3 is made up of 11 amino acids. RNA-based 3' RACE libraries used unique molecular identifiers. MiXCR, applied by TCRdb to the 3' RACE reads, yields one record per CDR3 protein. The profile covers some 51,000 distinct CDR3 sequences, with around 4.5% appearing a single time and 0.7% taken by the ten largest. This clonotype was seen at least ten times. The treatment: PENTA 11 planned treatment interruption arm or continuous ART arm. The chain employs TRBV10-3 and TRBJ1-1; a possible D gene is TRBD1 (6 bases). The clonotype was recovered from a pool of human donors with HIV. This specimen was CD45RA+ CD4+ T cells from PBMCs, pooled from several time points, taken from a donor given antiretroviral therapy, either interrupted or continuous. Noted subset: naive CD4+ CD45RA+ CD45RO- T cells. The CDR3 is CAIRGAAEAFF. CDR3 bases: TGTGCCATCCGGGGGGCCGCTGAAGCTTTCTTT.